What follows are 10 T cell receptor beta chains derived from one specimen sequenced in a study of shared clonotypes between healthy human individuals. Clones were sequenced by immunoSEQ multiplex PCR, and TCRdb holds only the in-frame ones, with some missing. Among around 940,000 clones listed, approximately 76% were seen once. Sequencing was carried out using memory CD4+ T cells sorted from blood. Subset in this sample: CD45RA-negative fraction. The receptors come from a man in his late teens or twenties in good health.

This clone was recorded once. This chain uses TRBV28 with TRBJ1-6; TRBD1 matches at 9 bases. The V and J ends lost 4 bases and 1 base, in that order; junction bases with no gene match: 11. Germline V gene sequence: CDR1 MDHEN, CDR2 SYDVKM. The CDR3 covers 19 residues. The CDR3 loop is CASSSQGQGMFSYNSPLHF. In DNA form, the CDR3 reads TGTGCCAGCAGTTCCCAGGGACAGGGAATGTTTTCCTATAATTCACCCCTCCACTTT.

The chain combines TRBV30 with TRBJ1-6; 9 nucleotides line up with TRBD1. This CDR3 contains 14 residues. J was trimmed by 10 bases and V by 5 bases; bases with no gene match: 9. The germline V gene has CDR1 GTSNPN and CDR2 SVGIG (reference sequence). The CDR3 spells CAWVGGQGNSPLHF. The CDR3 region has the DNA TGTGCCTGGGTTGGGGGACAGGGAAACTCACCCCTCCACTTT.

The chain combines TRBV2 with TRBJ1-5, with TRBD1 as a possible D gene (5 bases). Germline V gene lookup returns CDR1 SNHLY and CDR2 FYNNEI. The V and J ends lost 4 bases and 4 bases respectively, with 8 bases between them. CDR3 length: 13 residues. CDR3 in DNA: TGTGCCAGCAGTGGAGAGGGGAATCAGCCCCAGCATTTT. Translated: CASSGEGNQPQHF. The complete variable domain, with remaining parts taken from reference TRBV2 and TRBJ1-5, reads EPEVTQTPSHQVTQMGQEVILRCVPISNHLYFYWYRQILGQKVEFLVSFYNNEISEKSEIFDDQFSVERPDGSNFTLKIRSTKLEDSAMYFCASSGEGNQPQHFGDGTRLSIL.

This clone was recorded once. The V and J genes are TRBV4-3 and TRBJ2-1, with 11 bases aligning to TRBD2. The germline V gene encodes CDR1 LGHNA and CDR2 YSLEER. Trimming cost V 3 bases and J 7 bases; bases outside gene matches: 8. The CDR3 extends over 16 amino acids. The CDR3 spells CASSQSLAGEWNEQFF. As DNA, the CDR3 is TGCGCCAGCAGCCAGTCACTAGCGGGAGAATGGAATGAGCAGTTCTTC.

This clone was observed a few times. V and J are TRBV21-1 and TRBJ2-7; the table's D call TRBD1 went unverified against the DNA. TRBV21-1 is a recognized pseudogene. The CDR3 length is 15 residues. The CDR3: CASSKGWDSSYEQYF. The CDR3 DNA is TGTGCCAGCAGCAAAGGCTGGGACAGCTCCTACGAGCAGTACTTC.

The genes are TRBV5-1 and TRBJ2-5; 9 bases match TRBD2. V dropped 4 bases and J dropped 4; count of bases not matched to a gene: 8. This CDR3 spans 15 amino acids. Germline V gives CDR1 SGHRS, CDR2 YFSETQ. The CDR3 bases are TGCGCCAGCAGCCTGAATAGCGGGAGAGGAGAGACCCAGTACTTC. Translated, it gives CASSLNSGRGETQYF.

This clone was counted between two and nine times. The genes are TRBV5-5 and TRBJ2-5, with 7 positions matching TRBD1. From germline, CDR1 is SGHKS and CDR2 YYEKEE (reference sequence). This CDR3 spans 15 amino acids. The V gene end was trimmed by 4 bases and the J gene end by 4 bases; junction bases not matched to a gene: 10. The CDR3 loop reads CASSQAGGEIETQYF. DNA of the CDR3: TGTGCCAGCAGCCAGGCAGGGGGTGAAATAGAGACCCAGTACTTC.

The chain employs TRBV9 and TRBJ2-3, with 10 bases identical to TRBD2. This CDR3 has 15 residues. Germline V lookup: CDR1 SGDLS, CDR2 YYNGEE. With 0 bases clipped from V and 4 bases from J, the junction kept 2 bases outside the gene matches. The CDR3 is CASSVGTSGADTQYF. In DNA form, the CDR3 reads TGTGCCAGCAGCGTAGGGACTAGCGGCGCAGATACGCAGTATTTT.

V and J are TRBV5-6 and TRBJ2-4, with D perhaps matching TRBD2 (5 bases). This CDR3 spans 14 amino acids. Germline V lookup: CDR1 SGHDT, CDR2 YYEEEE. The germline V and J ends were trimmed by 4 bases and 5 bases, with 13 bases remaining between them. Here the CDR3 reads CASSRRGSENIQYF. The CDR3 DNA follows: TGTGCCAGCAGCCGTCGAGGGTCGGAAAACATTCAGTACTTC.

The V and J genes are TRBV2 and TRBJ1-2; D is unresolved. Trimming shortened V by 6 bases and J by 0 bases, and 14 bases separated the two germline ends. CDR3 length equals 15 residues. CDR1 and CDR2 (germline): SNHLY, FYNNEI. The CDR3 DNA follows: TGTGCCAGCAGCGACACCATATTTACTAACTATGGCTACACCTTC. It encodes CASSDTIFTNYGYTF.